The present T cell receptor (beta chain) was sequenced within a study of T-cell memory formation after mild COVID-19. Study results and caveats: Pre-infection memory already had some responding clones, implying cross-reactive memory joined.

Unmatched junction bases numbered 9, after V lost 0 bases and J lost 3 bases. The germline gives CDR1 LGHDT, CDR2 YNNKEL (reference sequence). This CDR3 spans 17 amino acids. This clonotype has more than one count but fewer than ten. Its antigen is unidentified. One entry per CDR3 protein, called by TCRdb with MiXCR from the 5' RACE reads. This repertoire shows roughly 600,000 distinct CDR3 sequences, roughly 17% found once; its top ten account for around 13%. Sequenced: PBMCs or a T cell subset sorted from them (not recorded which). The V and J genes are TRBV3-1 and TRBJ2-5; 8 bases are a match to TRBD1. The sequence was collected from an adult woman who had mild COVID-19 (a few samples of this study predate the infection). Cell type and time point are not known. The CDR3 DNA reads as TGTGCCAGCAGCCAAGAAGGGGCAGGGGGCTGGGAAGAGACCCAGTACTTC. Residues: CASSQEGAGGWEETQYF.